This entry is about one T cell receptor beta chain. The entry originates in a study of shared clonotypes between healthy human individuals. Germline CDR1 is KGHSH and CDR2 is LQKENI. With 4 bases removed from V and 1 base from J, the gap between germline ends came to 10 bases. The CDR3 is 14 amino acids. Assay used: immunoSEQ multiplex PCR; TCRdb lists only in-frame clones, some missing. This sample has under 1,100,000 clones; around 76% occur once, and the top ten carry 1.4%. Researchers partitioned CD4+ cells into CD45RA+ naive and CD45RA-negative memory subsets. The receptor's source is a man between 18 and 29 years old in good health. V and J are TRBV18 and TRBJ1-1; D uncertain. The sequenced sample consisted of memory CD4+ T cells sorted from blood. Noted subset: CD45RA-negative fraction. CDR3 sequence (DNA): TGTGCCAGCTCACGAGAGCCGGGGAACACTGAAGCTTTCTTT. Residues: CASSREPGNTEAFF.